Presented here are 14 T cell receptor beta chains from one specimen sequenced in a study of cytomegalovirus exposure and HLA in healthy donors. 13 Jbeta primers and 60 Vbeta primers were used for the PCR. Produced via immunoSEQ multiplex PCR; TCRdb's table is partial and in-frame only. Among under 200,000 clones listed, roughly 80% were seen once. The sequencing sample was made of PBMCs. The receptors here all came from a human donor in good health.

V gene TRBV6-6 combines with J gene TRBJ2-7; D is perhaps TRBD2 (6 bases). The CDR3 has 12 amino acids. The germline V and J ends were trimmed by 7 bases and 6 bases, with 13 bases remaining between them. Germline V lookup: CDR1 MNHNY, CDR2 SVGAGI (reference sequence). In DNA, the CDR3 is TGTGCCAGCACTAGACTAGGGGCCGAGCAGTACTTC. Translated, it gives CASTRLGAEQYF.

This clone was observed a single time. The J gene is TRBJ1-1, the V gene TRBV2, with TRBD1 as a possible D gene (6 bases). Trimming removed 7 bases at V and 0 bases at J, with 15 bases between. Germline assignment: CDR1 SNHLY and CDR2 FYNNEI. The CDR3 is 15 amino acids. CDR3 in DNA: TGTGCCAGCATCGATCCGGGACACTTGAACACTGAAGCTTTCTTT. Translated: CASIDPGHLNTEAFF.

CDR3 nucleotide sequence: TGTGCCAGCAGCGTAGAAGCTAGCGGGGGGGAATATTCTAGCACAGATACGCAGTATTTT. Amino acids: CASSVEASGGEYSSTDTQYF. J is TRBJ2-3 and V is TRBV9; 12 nucleotides align to TRBD2. The CDR3 spans 20 residues. With V trimmed by 0 bases and J by 0 bases, 11 bases remained unmatched. Per germline, CDR1 SGDLS and CDR2 YYNGEE.

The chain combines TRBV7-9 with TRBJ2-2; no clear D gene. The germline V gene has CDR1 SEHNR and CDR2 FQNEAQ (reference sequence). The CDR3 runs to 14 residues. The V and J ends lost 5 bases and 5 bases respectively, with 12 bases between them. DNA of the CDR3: TGTGCCAGCAGCCTTACCTGGCGGACCGGGGAGCTGTTTTTT. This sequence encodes CASSLTWRTGELFF.

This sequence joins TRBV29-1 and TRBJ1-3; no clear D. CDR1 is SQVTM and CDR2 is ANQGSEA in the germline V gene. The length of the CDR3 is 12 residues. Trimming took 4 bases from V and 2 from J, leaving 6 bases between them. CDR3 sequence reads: CSVVTAGNTIYF. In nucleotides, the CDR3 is TGCAGCGTTGTTACAGCTGGAAACACCATATATTTT. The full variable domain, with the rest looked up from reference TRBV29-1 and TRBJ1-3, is SAVISQKPSRDICQRGTSLTIQCQVDSQVTMMFWYRQQPGQSLTLIATANQGSEATYESGFVIDKFPISRPNLTFSTLTVSNMSPEDSSIYLCSVVTAGNTIYFGEGSWLTVV.

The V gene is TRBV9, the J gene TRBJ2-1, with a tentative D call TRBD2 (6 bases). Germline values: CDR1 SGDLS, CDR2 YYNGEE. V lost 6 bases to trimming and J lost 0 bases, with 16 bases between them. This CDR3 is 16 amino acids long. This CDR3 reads CASTRGISSSYNEQFF. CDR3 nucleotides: TGTGCCAGCACCCGCGGGATCTCAAGCTCCTACAATGAGCAGTTCTTC.

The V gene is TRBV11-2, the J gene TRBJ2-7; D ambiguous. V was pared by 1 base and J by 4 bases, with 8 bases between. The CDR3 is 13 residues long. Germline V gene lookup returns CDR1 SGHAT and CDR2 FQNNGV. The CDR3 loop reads CASSLVAQYEQYF. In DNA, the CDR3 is TGTGCCAGCAGCTTAGTTGCACAGTACGAGCAGTACTTC.

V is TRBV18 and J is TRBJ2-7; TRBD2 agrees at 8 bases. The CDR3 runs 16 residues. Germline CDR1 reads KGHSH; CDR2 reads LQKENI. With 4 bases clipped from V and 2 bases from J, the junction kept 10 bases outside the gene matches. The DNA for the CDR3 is TGTGCCAGCTCACGCTCATTAGCGGGGTTACCCTACGAGCAGTACTTC. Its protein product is CASSRSLAGLPYEQYF.

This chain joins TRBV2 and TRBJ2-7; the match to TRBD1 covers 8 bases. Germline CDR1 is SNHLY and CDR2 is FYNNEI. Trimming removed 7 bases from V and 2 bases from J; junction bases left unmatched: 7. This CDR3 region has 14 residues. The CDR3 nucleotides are TGTGCCAGCAAGGACAGGGCCTCTCCCTACGAGCAGTACTTC. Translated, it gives CASKDRASPYEQYF. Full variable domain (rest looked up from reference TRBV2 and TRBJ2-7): EPEVTQTPSHQVTQMGQEVILRCVPISNHLYFYWYRQILGQKVEFLVSFYNNEISEKSEIFDDQFSVERPDGSNFTLKIRSTKLEDSAMYFCASKDRASPYEQYFGPGTRLTVT.

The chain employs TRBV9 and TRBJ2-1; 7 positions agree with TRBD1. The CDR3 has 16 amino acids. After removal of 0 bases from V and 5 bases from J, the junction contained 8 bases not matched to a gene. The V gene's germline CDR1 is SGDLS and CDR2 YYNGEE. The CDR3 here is CASSVAGQARDNEQFF. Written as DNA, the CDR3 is TGTGCCAGCAGCGTAGCTGGACAGGCAAGGGACAATGAGCAGTTCTTC.

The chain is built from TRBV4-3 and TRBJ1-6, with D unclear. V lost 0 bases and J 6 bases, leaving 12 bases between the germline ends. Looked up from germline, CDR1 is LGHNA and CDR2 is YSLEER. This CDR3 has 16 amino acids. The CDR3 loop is CASSQERTRINSPLHF. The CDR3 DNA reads TGCGCCAGCAGCCAAGAACGAACAAGAATTAATTCACCCCTCCACTTT.

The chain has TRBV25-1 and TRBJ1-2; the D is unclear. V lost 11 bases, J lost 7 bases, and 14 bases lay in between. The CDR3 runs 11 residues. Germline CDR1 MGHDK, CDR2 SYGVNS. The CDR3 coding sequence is TGTGCCTGCCTCGATTCAGGTGGCTACACCTTC. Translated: CACLDSGGYTF.

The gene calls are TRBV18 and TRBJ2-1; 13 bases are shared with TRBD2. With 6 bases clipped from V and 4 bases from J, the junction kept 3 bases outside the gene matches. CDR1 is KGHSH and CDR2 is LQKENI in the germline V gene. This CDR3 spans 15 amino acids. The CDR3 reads CASSGLAGEYNEQFF. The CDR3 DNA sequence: TGTGCCAGCTCTGGACTAGCGGGGGAGTACAATGAGCAGTTCTTC. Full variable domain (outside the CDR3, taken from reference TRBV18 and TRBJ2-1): NAGVMQNPRHLVRRRGQEARLRCSPMKGHSHVYWYRQLPEEGLKFMVYLQKENIIDESGMPKERFSAEFPKEGPSILRIQQVVRGDSAAYFCASSGLAGEYNEQFFGPGTRLTVL.

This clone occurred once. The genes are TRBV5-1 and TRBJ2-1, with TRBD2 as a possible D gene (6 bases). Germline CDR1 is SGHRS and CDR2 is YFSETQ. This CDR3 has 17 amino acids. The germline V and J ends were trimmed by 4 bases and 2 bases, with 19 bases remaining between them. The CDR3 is CASSTFRDLPPYNEQFF. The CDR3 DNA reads TGCGCCAGCAGCACATTCCGGGACTTGCCCCCCTACAATGAGCAGTTCTTC. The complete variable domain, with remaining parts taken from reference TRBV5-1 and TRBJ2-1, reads KAGVTQTPRYLIKTRGQQVTLSCSPISGHRSVSWYQQTPGQGLQFLFEYFSETQRNKGNFPGRFSGRQFSNSRSEMNVSTLELGDSALYLCASSTFRDLPPYNEQFFGPGTRLTVL.